The T cell receptor (beta chain) described here comes from a study of blood T cell repertoires in COVID-19. Background on the study: Samples representing acute and convalescent COVID-19 were sourced from the United States, Italy and Spain.

The participants were between about 18 and 95 years old and came from about two dozen US areas. Participant-given clinical history determined each cohort assignment. The CDR3 totals 13 residues. V was clipped by 5 bases and J by 5 bases; unmatched bases: 3. CDR1 is GTSNPN, CDR2 SVGIG, per germline (reference sequence). Profiling relied on immunoSEQ multiplex PCR, and the TCRdb table lists in-frame clones only, not all of them. The repertoire holds about 470,000 clones, with about nine tenths as singletons. Sequencing was performed on PBMCs or T cells enriched from blood (not recorded which). V is TRBV30 and J is TRBJ2-5; 12 nucleotides align to TRBD1. The sequence was obtained from a woman aged 18-30 years who had recovered from COVID-19. This CDR3 reads CAWGTGGRETQYF. The CDR3 DNA sequence: TGTGCCTGGGGGACAGGGGGCCGGGAGACCCAGTACTTC.